The 26 T cell receptor beta chains presented below share a single source sample, sequenced in a study of T cell repertoires in cytomegalovirus infection. TCRdb analysed the reads with MiXCR anew, one entry per CDR3 protein. Of approximately 100,000 distinct CDR3 sequences in the sample, around 29% were seen once. Their target antigens are unknown. Sequences were derived from CD8+ T cells from cultured PBMCs, sampled from culture after CMV antigen stimulation. These TCRs come from a human donor in good health (CMV status not recorded). Some clones in this sample may be carry-over from other donors' samples.

This clonotype appeared a few times. V gene TRBV7-9 combines with J gene TRBJ2-1; TRBD1 agrees at 7 bases. Germline V gene data show CDR1 as SEHNR and CDR2 as FQNEAQ (reference sequence). The V segment lost 5 bases and the J segment 4 bases; nucleotides outside the gene matches: 11. This CDR3 contains 16 residues. The CDR3 DNA sequence: TGTGCCAGCAGCCAAGGACAGGCCGCCCCTTACAATGAGCAGTTCTTC. It is translated as CASSQGQAAPYNEQFF.

V usage is TRBV19 and J usage is TRBJ2-7; 11 positions match TRBD2. After removal of 5 bases from V and 5 bases from J, the junction contained 2 bases not matched to a gene. The CDR3 sequence is 13 residues long. In germline, CDR1 is LNHDA, CDR2 SQIVND (reference sequence). CDR3 loop: CASSLGLADEQYF. The CDR3 bases are TGTGCCAGTAGTTTGGGACTAGCGGACGAGCAGTACTTC.

This clonotype was counted only a few times. The rearrangement links TRBV12-3 or TRBV12-4 to TRBJ2-1, with a tentative D call TRBD1 (6 bases). V was trimmed by 4 bases and J by 8 bases, leaving 12 bases between them. CDR3 length: 13 residues. The CDR3 loop is CASSSTRGDEQFF. CDR3 nucleotide sequence: TGTGCCAGCAGTTCAACCAGGGGCGATGAGCAGTTCTTC.

V usage is TRBV28 and J usage is TRBJ1-2; 7 positions agree with TRBD1. CDR3 size: 12 residues. Germline-derived CDR1 and CDR2 are MDHEN and SYDVKM. V was clipped by 5 bases and J by 8 bases; unmatched bases: 5. CDR3 protein: CASSTTGAGYTF. CDR3 bases: TGTGCCAGCAGTACCACAGGGGCCGGCTACACCTTC.

This clonotype was seen only a few times. Mismatch with germline at one junction end may stem from a read error. V usage is TRBV19 and J usage is TRBJ1-1; no clear D. The CDR3 contains 14 residues. Germline assignment: CDR1 LNHDA and CDR2 SQIVND (reference sequence). The CDR3 spells CASSPRTGNTEAFF. The CDR3 DNA reads as TGTGCTAGTAGTCCCCGGACCGGAAACACTGAAGCTTTCTTT.

This clonotype was detected ten times or more. A read error may account for a junction end that differs from germline. The chain is built from TRBV7-9 and TRBJ1-1; perhaps TRBD1 as D (5 bases). The CDR3 length is 14 residues. Germline loops: CDR1 SEHNR, CDR2 FQNEAQ (reference sequence). The CDR3 region has the DNA TGTGCCAGCAGGTTAGCGACAGAGAACACTGAAGCTTTCTTT. Its translation: CASRLATENTEAFF.

This clonotype was detected only a few times. This chain connects TRBV30 to TRBJ1-1; D ambiguous. CDR1 GTSNPN and CDR2 SVGIG come from the germline V gene (reference sequence). V gave up 0 bases and J gave up 4 bases, with 18 bases separating them. There are 16 residues in the CDR3. The CDR3 DNA reads TGTGCCTGGAGTGTACCCTCCATAGCCGTCGGCACTGAAGCTTTCTTT. As protein: CAWSVPSIAVGTEAFF.

This clonotype has more than one count but fewer than ten. In nucleotides, the CDR3 is TGTGCCAGCAGCCATACCGGGGGGCAGAGCCAAGAGACCCAGTACTTC. It codes for CASSHTGGQSQETQYF. The V call is TRBV9, the J call TRBJ2-5; maybe TRBD2 (7 bases). V lost 4 bases, J lost 1 base, and 17 bases lay in between. The CDR3 covers 16 residues. CDR1 is SGDLS and CDR2 is YYNGEE in the germline V gene.

The sample holds a few counts of this clonotype. The rearrangement links TRBV19 to TRBJ1-5; D gene ambiguous. Germline V gene sequence: CDR1 LNHDA, CDR2 SQIVND (reference sequence). The CDR3 totals 16 residues. V lost 1 base and J lost 3, with 13 bases in between. The CDR3 sequence is CASSIASRGYNQPQHF. CDR3 DNA: TGTGCCAGTAGTATAGCCAGTCGGGGTTACAATCAGCCCCAGCATTTT.

This clonotype was detected a few times. This chain uses TRBV7-2 with TRBJ1-1; D remains ambiguous. The CDR3 extends over 17 amino acids. Germline V gene data show CDR1 as SGHTA and CDR2 as FQGNSA. V lost 1 base, J lost 2 bases, and 17 bases lay in between. This CDR3 reads CASSLVFLSAGNTEAFF. DNA for the CDR3: TGTGCCAGCAGCTTAGTCTTCTTAAGCGCGGGTAACACTGAAGCTTTCTTT.

This sequence joins TRBV7-9 and TRBJ1-6; TRBD1 is a possible D gene (6 bases). This CDR3 contains 15 residues. Germline lookup yields CDR1 SEHNR and CDR2 FQNEAQ (reference sequence). Trimming took 3 bases from V and 7 from J, leaving 13 bases between them. The CDR3 spells CASSFLGGQNSPLHF. Written as DNA, the CDR3 is TGTGCCAGCAGCTTCCTCGGGGGGCAGAATTCACCCCTCCACTTT.

J is TRBJ2-1 and V is TRBV7-6; 8 positions agree with TRBD2. CDR3 length equals 16 residues. The V gene's germline CDR1 is SGHVS and CDR2 FNYEAQ. Trimming cost V 1 base and J 8 bases; bases outside gene matches: 10. CDR3 DNA sequence: TGTGCCAGCAGCTTAGTCAGCGGGGGCCTGCCGGATGAGCAGTTCTTC. It encodes CASSLVSGGLPDEQFF.

The chain links TRBV6-6 to TRBJ2-1; D may be TRBD1 or TRBD2 (6 bases each). CDR1 is MNHNY and CDR2 is SVGAGI in the germline V gene (reference sequence). This CDR3 has 15 residues. V was cut by 7 bases and J by 4 bases, with 17 bases left in between. CDR3 sequence: CASTHKGGGYNEQFF. The CDR3 nucleotides read TGTGCCAGCACCCACAAGGGGGGCGGGTACAATGAGCAGTTCTTC.

The rearrangement joins TRBV12-3 or TRBV12-4 to TRBJ2-7; weak D call: TRBD2 (6 bases). Trimming took off 3 bases at V and 3 bases at J, with 6 bases between the two ends. The CDR3 spans 12 residues. CDR3 amino acids: CASSLRDYEQYF. DNA for the CDR3: TGTGCCAGCAGTTTGCGGGACTACGAGCAGTACTTC.

This clonotype was seen more than once but under ten times. The V gene is TRBV10-3, the J gene TRBJ2-2; D is perhaps TRBD1 or TRBD2 (5 bases each). CDR3 length: 18 residues. V was shortened by 4 bases and J by 3 bases, with 21 bases between the two germline ends. CDR1 and CDR2 from the germline V gene are ENHRY and SYGVKD. The CDR3 nucleotides are TGTGCCATCAGTGGCCCGGAGGACGGACGGGGCCACACCGGGGAGCTGTTTTTT. Translation: CAISGPEDGRGHTGELFF.

This clonotype has more than one count but fewer than ten. This sequence joins TRBV7-6 and TRBJ2-3; D gene unclear. The V end was cut by 1 base, the J end by 1 base, with 6 bases between. The germline gives CDR1 SGHVS, CDR2 FNYEAQ. CDR3 length: 14 residues. The CDR3 here is CASSLGYGTDTQYF. In nucleotides, the CDR3 is TGTGCCAGCAGCTTAGGTTACGGCACAGATACGCAGTATTTT.

This clonotype has just one count. The chain uses TRBV4-2 and TRBJ1-1; a possible D gene is TRBD1 (6 bases). V lost 1 base and J 6 bases, leaving 15 bases between the germline ends. CDR1 LGHNA and CDR2 YNFKEQ come from the germline V gene. The CDR3 contains 15 residues. CDR3 DNA sequence: TGTGCCAGCAGCCAAGGCACAGGGATAGACGCTGAAGCTTTCTTT. Protein product: CASSQGTGIDAEAFF.

This clonotype appeared many times. The chain has TRBV5-6 and TRBJ1-1, with a tentative D call TRBD1 (5 bases). Trimming cost V 7 bases and J 7 bases, with 11 bases left between them. The length of the CDR3 is 11 residues. From germline, CDR1 is SGHDT and CDR2 YYEEEE. The CDR3 protein is CASQMGVEAFF. The CDR3 DNA reads as TGTGCCAGCCAGATGGGGGTTGAAGCTTTCTTT.

The sample holds a few counts of this clonotype. The gene calls are TRBV9 and TRBJ2-2; 10 positions agree with TRBD1. With V trimmed by 3 bases and J by 2 bases, 4 bases remained unmatched. The CDR3 sequence is 16 residues long. Germline CDR1 is SGDLS and CDR2 is YYNGEE. The CDR3 DNA reads as TGTGCCAGCAGCGGGGGGACAGGGGCTAACACCGGGGAGCTGTTTTTT. Translating it yields CASSGGTGANTGELFF.

This clonotype was observed a handful of times. This chain connects TRBV7-8 to TRBJ2-7; 7 positions agree with TRBD2. Per germline, CDR1 SGHVS and CDR2 FQNEAQ. The CDR3 loop spans 16 amino acids. V trimming: 4 bases; J trimming: 7 bases; junction bases outside the gene matches: 16. The CDR3: CASSSAWGGLSGEQYF. The DNA for the CDR3 is TGTGCCAGCAGCTCCGCGTGGGGGGGTCTGTCGGGTGAGCAGTACTTC. Full variable domain (rest looked up from reference TRBV7-8 and TRBJ2-7): GAGVSQSPRYKVAKRGQDVALRCDPISGHVSLFWYQQALGQGPEFLTYFQNEAQLDKSGLPSDRFFAERPEGSVSTLKIQRTQQEDSAVYLCASSSAWGGLSGEQYFGPGTRLTVT.

This sequence joins TRBV7-9 and TRBJ2-3, with 10 positions matching TRBD2. CDR1 is SEHNR and CDR2 is FQNEAQ in the germline V gene (reference sequence). V lost 5 bases to trimming and J lost 3 bases; unmatched junction nucleotides: 14. This CDR3 is 18 amino acids long. The CDR3: CASSHGTERGGFTDTQYF. CDR3 nucleotide sequence: TGTGCCAGCAGCCACGGGACCGAGCGGGGGGGCTTTACAGATACGCAGTATTTT.

CDR3 protein: CSELRGNNNEQFF. For the CDR3, the DNA is TGCAGTGAGCTCCGGGGAAATAACAATGAGCAGTTCTTC. The V and J genes are TRBV20-1 and TRBJ2-1; D is perhaps TRBD2 (5 bases). Per germline, CDR1 DFQATT and CDR2 SNEGSKA (reference sequence). Trimming stripped 7 bases from V and 5 bases from J, with 15 bases between. The length of the CDR3 is 13 residues.

This clonotype showed up many times. The gene calls are TRBV7-6 and TRBJ1-4; the D gene is possibly TRBD1 (5 bases). Trimming took off 8 bases at V and 8 bases at J, with 15 bases between the two ends. Germline assignment: CDR1 SGHVS and CDR2 FNYEAQ. There are 13 residues in the CDR3. The CDR3 DNA is TGTGCCAGCTCGGGACTAGATTTCGAAAAACTGTTTTTT. This translates into CASSGLDFEKLFF.

The chain recombines TRBV27 with TRBJ2-1, with 14 nucleotides matching TRBD2. The CDR3 covers 18 residues. CDR1 and CDR2 (germline): MNHEY, SMNVEV (reference sequence). V lost 3 bases to trimming and J lost 0 bases; unmatched junction nucleotides: 4. The CDR3 loop is CASSFGTSGGSSYNEQFF. CDR3 nucleotides: TGTGCCAGCAGTTTTGGGACTAGCGGGGGAAGCTCCTACAATGAGCAGTTCTTC.

This clonotype was detected only a few times. The CDR3 is CASSLGRSRANVLTF. The CDR3 bases are TGTGCCAGCAGCTTAGGGAGATCCCGGGCCAACGTCCTGACTTTC. The genes are TRBV7-3 and TRBJ2-6; weak D call: TRBD2 (5 bases). This CDR3 is 15 amino acids long. V was shortened by 2 bases and J by 5 bases, with 10 bases between the two germline ends. Looked up from germline, CDR1 is SGHTA and CDR2 is FQGTGA. The complete variable domain, with remaining parts taken from reference TRBV7-3 and TRBJ2-6, reads GAGVSQTPSNKVTEKGKYVELRCDPISGHTALYWYRQSLGQGPEFLIYFQGTGAADDSGLPNDRFFAVRPEGSVSTLKIQRTERGDSAVYLCASSLGRSRANVLTFGAGSRLTVL.

V gene TRBV7-9 combines with J gene TRBJ1-1; no clear D. The germline V gene has CDR1 SEHNR and CDR2 FQNEAQ (reference sequence). The CDR3 contains 14 residues. V was cut by 5 bases and J by 0 bases, with 10 bases left in between. Here the CDR3 reads CASSQGSVNTEAFF. The CDR3, as DNA: TGTGCCAGCAGCCAAGGCTCAGTGAACACTGAAGCTTTCTTT.